Presented here are 9 T cell receptor beta chains from one specimen sequenced in a study of T-cell memory formation after mild COVID-19. Each CDR3 protein is one row after TCRdb ran MiXCR on the 5' RACE reads. The data contain 300,000 to 400,000 distinct CDR3 sequences, over 25% of them singletons. Specimen: PBMCs or a T cell subset sorted from them (not recorded which). Source of these receptors: an adult woman who had mild COVID-19 (a few samples of this study predate the infection). Cell type and time point are not known.

Only a few counts were recorded for this clonotype. This sequence joins TRBV7-2 and TRBJ2-1; TRBD1 or TRBD2 may be the D gene (5 bases each). Germline assignment: CDR1 SGHTA and CDR2 FQGNSA. The CDR3 runs to 15 residues. Between the trimmed V and J ends, which lost 0 bases and 9 bases, there was a span of 15 bases. CDR3 nucleotide sequence: TGTGCCAGCAGCTTAGCCCGGGAAAATGGGGGTGAGCAGTTCTTC. Protein product: CASSLARENGGEQFF.

V and J are TRBV24-1 and TRBJ2-3, with 8 bases lining up with TRBD1. CDR3 size: 15 residues. Germline CDR1 KGHDR, CDR2 SFDVKD. V lost 0 bases and J lost 3; bases outside the gene matches: 1. The CDR3 loop is CATSDLNRGTDTQYF. The CDR3 DNA reads TGTGCCACCAGTGATTTGAACAGGGGGACAGATACGCAGTATTTT.

The chain couples TRBV19 to TRBJ2-7; D possibly uses TRBD1 or TRBD2 (5 bases each). V was cut by 3 bases and J by 0 bases, with 12 bases left in between. This CDR3 comprises 15 residues. CDR1 LNHDA and CDR2 SQIVND come from the germline V gene (reference sequence). The CDR3 nucleotides are TGTGCCAGTAGTATGGGGACCCATAGCTCCTACGAGCAGTACTTC. It translates to CASSMGTHSSYEQYF.

The V call is TRBV20-1, the J call TRBJ1-2; no reliable D call. The CDR3 totals 13 residues. CDR1 DFQATT and CDR2 SNEGSKA come from the germline V gene (reference sequence). V was pared by 0 bases and J by 3 bases, with 8 bases between. The chain's CDR3 is CSARDKRYYGYTF. The CDR3 DNA follows: TGCAGTGCTAGAGATAAGCGGTACTATGGCTACACCTTC.

This clonotype was counted only a few times. V and J are TRBV27 and TRBJ2-1, with TRBD1 identical over 9 bases. V gave up 5 bases and J gave up 7 bases; unmatched junction bases: 3. The CDR3 length is 13 residues. Per the germline V gene, CDR1 is MNHEY and CDR2 is SMNVEV (reference sequence). CDR3 sequence: CASSMGTGNEQFF. CDR3 sequence (DNA): TGTGCCAGCAGTATGGGGACAGGGAATGAGCAGTTCTTC.

This clonotype was seen a handful of times. CDR3 DNA sequence: TGTGCCAGCAGCTTGGCCCAGCCGGGACAGGGGGACAATGAGCAGTTCTTC. Its protein is CASSLAQPGQGDNEQFF. The chain has TRBV5-4 and TRBJ2-1; 11 bases are a match to TRBD1. The CDR3 has 17 residues. CDR1 is SGHNT, CDR2 YYREEE, per germline (reference sequence). V lost 0 bases and J lost 5; bases outside the gene matches: 7.

CDR3 amino acids: CASSQVGGGTDTQYF. DNA for the CDR3: TGTGCCAGCAGCCAAGTTGGGGGGGGCACAGATACGCAGTATTTT. This sequence joins TRBV14 and TRBJ2-3; 7 nucleotides match TRBD2. The junction had 2 bases not matched to a gene; V was cut back by 1 base and J by 1 base. The CDR3 runs to 15 residues. The V gene's germline CDR1 is SGHDN and CDR2 FVKESK.

This clonotype was counted many times. The chain has TRBV19 and TRBJ2-2, with 7 bases aligning to TRBD1. J was trimmed by 1 base and V by 5 bases; bases with no gene match: 4. This CDR3 comprises 15 residues. The germline CDR1 and CDR2 sequences are LNHDA and SQIVND (reference sequence). In nucleotides, the CDR3 is TGTGCCAGTAGTTCAACAGGGGTGAACACCGGGGAGCTGTTTTTT. This gives the protein CASSSTGVNTGELFF.

The genes are TRBV28 and TRBJ1-1; D possibly corresponds to TRBD1 (6 bases). The CDR3 sequence is 16 residues long. V lost 3 bases and J 6 bases, leaving 20 bases between the germline ends. Germline V lookup: CDR1 MDHEN, CDR2 SYDVKM. DNA of the CDR3: TGTGCCAGCAGTTTGTTCAGGGGTATGGAGAAGGCTGAAGCTTTCTTT. Protein sequence: CASSLFRGMEKAEAFF.